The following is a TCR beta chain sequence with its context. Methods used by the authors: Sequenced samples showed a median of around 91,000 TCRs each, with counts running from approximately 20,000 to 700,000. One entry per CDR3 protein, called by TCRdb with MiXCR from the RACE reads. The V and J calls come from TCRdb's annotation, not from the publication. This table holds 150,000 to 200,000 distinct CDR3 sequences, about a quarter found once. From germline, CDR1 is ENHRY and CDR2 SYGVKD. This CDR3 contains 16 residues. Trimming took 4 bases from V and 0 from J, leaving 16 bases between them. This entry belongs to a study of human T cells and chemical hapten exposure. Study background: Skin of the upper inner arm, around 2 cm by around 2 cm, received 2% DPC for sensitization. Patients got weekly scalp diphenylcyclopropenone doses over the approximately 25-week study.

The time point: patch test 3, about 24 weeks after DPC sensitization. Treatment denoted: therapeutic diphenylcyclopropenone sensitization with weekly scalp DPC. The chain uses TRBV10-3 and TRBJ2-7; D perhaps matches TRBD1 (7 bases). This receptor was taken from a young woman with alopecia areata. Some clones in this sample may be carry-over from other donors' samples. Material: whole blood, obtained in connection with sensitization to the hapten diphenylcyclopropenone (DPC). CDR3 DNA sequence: TGTGCCATCAGTGGCCGGGGGACAGCCACCTCCTACGAGCAGTACTTC. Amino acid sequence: CAISGRGTATSYEQYF.